This TCR beta chain was recorded in a study of T cells expressing NK-cell markers. General study findings and limits: Each of roughly 6 donors carried dominant NKG2C+ clonotypes accounting for about 1.0-7.0% of CD8+ T cells.

As to this clonotype: As yet, its antigen is unknown.

TCRdb reprocessed the 5' RACE reads and keeps a single row for each CDR3 protein, giving no DNA. The specimen's table records some 190,000 distinct CDR3 sequences. The CDR3 sequence is 15 residues long. Germline V gene data show CDR1 as SGHVS and CDR2 as FQNEAQ. This chain uses TRBV7-8 with TRBJ2-3; TCRdb proposes TRBD2, but this gene call is untestable without DNA. The specimen was blood T cells: a sorted CD56 or NKG2C T cell subset, CD4+ or CD8+ T cells, or bulk PBMC T cells (not recorded which). The source of this sequence is a man aged 18 to 69 in good health. CDR3 loop: CASGQRTSGTDTQYF.